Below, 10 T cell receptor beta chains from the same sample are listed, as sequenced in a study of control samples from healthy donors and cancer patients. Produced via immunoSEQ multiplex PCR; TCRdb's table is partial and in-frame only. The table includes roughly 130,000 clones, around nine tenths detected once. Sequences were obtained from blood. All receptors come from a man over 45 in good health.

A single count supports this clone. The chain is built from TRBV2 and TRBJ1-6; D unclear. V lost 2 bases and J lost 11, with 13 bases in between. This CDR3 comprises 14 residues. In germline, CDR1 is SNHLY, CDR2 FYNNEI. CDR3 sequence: CASSEQAQPPPLHF. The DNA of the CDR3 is TGTGCCAGCAGTGAACAGGCCCAACCCCCACCCCTCCACTTT.

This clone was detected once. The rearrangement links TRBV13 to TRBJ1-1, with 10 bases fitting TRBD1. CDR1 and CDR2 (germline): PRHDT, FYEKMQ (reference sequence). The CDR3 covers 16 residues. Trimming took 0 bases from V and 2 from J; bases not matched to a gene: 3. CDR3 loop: CASSLGGTGANTEAFF. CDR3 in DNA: TGTGCCAGCAGCTTAGGGGGGACAGGGGCTAACACTGAAGCTTTCTTT.

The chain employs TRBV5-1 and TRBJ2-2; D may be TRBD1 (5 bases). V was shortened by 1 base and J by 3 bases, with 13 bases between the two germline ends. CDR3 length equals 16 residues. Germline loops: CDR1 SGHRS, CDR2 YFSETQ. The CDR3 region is CASSLSDSWDTGELFF. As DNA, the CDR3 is TGCGCCAGCAGCTTGTCTGACAGTTGGGACACCGGGGAGCTGTTTTTT.

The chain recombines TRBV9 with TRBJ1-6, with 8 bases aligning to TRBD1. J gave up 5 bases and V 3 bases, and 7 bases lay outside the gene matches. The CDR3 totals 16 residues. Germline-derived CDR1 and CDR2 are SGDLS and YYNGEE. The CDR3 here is CASSGKGQGDNSPLHF. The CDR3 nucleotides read TGTGCCAGCAGCGGCAAAGGACAGGGCGATAATTCACCCCTCCACTTT.

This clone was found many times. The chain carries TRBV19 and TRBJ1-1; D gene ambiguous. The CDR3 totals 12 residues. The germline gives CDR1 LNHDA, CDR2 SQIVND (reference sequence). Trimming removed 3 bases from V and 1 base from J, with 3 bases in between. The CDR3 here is CASSISNTEAFF. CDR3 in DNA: TGTGCCAGTAGTATTTCGAACACTGAAGCTTTCTTT. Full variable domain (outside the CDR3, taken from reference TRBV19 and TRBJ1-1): DGGITQSPKYLFRKEGQNVTLSCEQNLNHDAMYWYRQDPGQGLRLIYYSQIVNDFQKGDIAEGYSVSREKKESFPLTVTSAQKNPTAFYLCASSISNTEAFFGQGTRLTVV.

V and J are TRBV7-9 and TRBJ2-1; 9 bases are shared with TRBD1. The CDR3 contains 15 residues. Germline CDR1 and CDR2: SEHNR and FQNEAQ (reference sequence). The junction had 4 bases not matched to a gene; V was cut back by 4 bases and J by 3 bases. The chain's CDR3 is CASSSGQGSYNEQFF. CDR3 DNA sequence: TGTGCCAGCAGCTCCGGACAGGGGAGCTACAATGAGCAGTTCTTC.

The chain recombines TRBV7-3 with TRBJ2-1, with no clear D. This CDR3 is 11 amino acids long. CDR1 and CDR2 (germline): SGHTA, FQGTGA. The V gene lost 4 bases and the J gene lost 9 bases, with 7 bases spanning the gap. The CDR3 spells CASSSGGEQFF. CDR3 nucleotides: TGTGCCAGCAGCTCGGGCGGTGAGCAGTTCTTC.

The CDR3 here is CASRKQGRMEQYF. DNA of the CDR3: TGTGCCAGCAGGAAACAAGGTAGGATGGAGCAGTACTTC. The rearrangement joins TRBV3-1 (or the pseudogene TRBV3-2) to TRBJ2-7; D gene ambiguous. Germline values: CDR1 LGHDT, CDR2 YNNKEL (reference sequence). The V end lost 6 bases, the J end lost 7 bases, and 16 bases lay between the germline ends. The CDR3 spans 13 residues.

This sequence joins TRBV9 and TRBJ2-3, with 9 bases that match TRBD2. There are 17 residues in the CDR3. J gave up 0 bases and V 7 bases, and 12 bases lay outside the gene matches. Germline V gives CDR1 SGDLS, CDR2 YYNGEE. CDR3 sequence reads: CASQMVAGAPSTDTQYF. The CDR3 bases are TGTGCCAGCCAAATGGTAGCGGGGGCCCCTAGCACAGATACGCAGTATTTT.

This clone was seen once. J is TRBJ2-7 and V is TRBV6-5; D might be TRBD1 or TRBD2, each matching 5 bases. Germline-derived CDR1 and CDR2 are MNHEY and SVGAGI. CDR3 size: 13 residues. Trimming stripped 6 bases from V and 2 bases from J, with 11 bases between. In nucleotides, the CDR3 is TGTGCCAGCAGGGGACCCTTGACCTACGAGCAGTACTTC. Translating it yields CASRGPLTYEQYF.